The 2 T cell receptor beta chains below come from one sample, sequenced in a study of regulatory T cells. What these receptors recognize is not known. Study-level points and caveats: In CD3G-deficient patients, conventional CD4+ T cells were enriched for hydrophobic CDR3 residues at positions 6 and 7.

The primer mix had 52 TRBV and 13 TRBJ primers. Generated by immunoSEQ multiplex PCR, the TCRdb table keeps only in-frame clones and is missing some. The repertoire has more than 25,000 clones, 85% to 95% of them found once; the top ten carry around 1.5%. The specimen sequenced was conventional CD4+ T cells sorted from blood. The receptors were gathered from a person under 35 with CD3G deficiency.

The gene calls are TRBV19 and TRBJ1-1; D is unclear. Germline V gene sequence: CDR1 LNHDA, CDR2 SQIVND (reference sequence). V dropped 6 bases and J dropped 2 bases, with 13 bases sitting between them. The CDR3 contains 14 residues. This CDR3 reads CASRPGPSNTEAFF. DNA for the CDR3: TGTGCCAGTAGGCCCGGGCCTTCCAACACTGAAGCTTTCTTT.

V gene TRBV6-1 combines with J gene TRBJ1-2; D not certain. Looked up from germline, CDR1 is MNHNS and CDR2 is SASEGT. The CDR3 consists of 15 residues. V lost 5 bases and J lost 3, with 16 bases in between. Here the CDR3 reads CASSLTDWTDYGYTF. The CDR3 nucleotides read TGTGCCAGCAGTCTTACGGACTGGACGGACTATGGCTACACCTTC.